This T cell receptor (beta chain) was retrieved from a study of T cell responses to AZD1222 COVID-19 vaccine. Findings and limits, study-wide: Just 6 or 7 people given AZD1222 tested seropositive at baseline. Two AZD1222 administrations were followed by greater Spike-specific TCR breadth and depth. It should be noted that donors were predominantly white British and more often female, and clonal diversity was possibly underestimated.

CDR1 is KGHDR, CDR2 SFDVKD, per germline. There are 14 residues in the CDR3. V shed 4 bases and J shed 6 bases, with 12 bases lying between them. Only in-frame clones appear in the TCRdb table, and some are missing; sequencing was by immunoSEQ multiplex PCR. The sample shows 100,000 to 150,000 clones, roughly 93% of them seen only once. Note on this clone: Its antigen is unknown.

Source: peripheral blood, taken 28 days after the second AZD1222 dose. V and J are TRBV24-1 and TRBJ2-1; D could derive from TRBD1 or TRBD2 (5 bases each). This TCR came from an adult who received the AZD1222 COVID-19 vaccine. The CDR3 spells CATSDPARGNEQFF. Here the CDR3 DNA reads TGTGCCACCAGTGACCCCGCGAGGGGCAATGAGCAGTTCTTC.